Reported below is one T cell receptor beta chain. TCRdb's copy holds only in-frame clones and misses some; the assay was immunoSEQ multiplex PCR. This repertoire shows fewer than 20,000 clones, approximately 88% found once; its top ten account for 4.5% to 6%. This entry is derived from a study of blood T cell repertoires in COVID-19. The sequencing sample was made of PBMCs or T cells enriched from blood (not recorded which). The TCR originated in a woman aged 30 to 39 who had recovered from COVID-19.

The CDR3 DNA follows: TGCGCCAGCAGCGCTATTCGGACAAACACTGAAGCTTTCTTT. This codes for CASSAIRTNTEAFF. The chain recombines TRBV5-1 with TRBJ1-1; TRBD1 might be the D (5 bases). Germline lookup yields CDR1 SGHRS and CDR2 YFSETQ. This CDR3 has 14 amino acids. The V end was cut by 4 bases, the J end by 2 bases, with 12 bases between. The variable domain in full, with the rest retrieved from reference TRBV5-1 and TRBJ1-1, is KAGVTQTPRYLIKTRGQQVTLSCSPISGHRSVSWYQQTPGQGLQFLFEYFSETQRNKGNFPGRFSGRQFSNSRSEMNVSTLELGDSALYLCASSAIRTNTEAFFGQGTRLTVV.